Listed below are T cell receptor beta chains from one sample, sequenced in a study of cytomegalovirus exposure and HLA in healthy donors. Clones were sequenced by immunoSEQ multiplex PCR, and TCRdb holds only the in-frame ones, with some missing. The data contain 120,000 to 150,000 clones, roughly 78% of them singletons. Sequences were obtained from PBMCs. Receptors originate from a man younger than 45 in good health and CMV-seronegative. CDR3s include the opening cysteine and the closing phenylalanine or tryptophan. A D gene is named only where the DNA matches it firmly. Some rows mark clone size as missing; the rest say once, few, many or name a class of expanded clone.

j_call d_call clone_size v_call cdr3_aa cdr3_nt
TRBJ2-5 - - TRBV7-2 CASSPGAQYF TGTGCCAGCAGCCCCGGGGCCCAGTACTTC
TRBJ2-7 - - TRBV7-9 CASSLGHRNSYEQYF TGTGCCAGCAGCTTAGGCCACAGAAACTCCTACGAGCAGTACTTC
TRBJ1-5 TRBD1 - TRBV19 CARPRGHQPQHF TGTGCCCGCCCGAGGGGGCATCAGCCCCAGCATTTT
TRBJ1-2 TRBD1 - TRBV10-1 CASSPGTVDWGYTF TGCGCCAGCAGTCCCGGGACAGTCGATTGGGGCTACACCTTC
TRBJ1-2 TRBD1 many TRBV27 CASRPGQGAQGYTF TGTGCCAGCAGGCCCGGACAGGGGGCGCAGGGCTACACCTTC
TRBJ1-3 - few TRBV29-1 CSVDVGAGNTIYF TGCAGCGTTGACGTAGGGGCAGGAAACACCATATATTTT
TRBJ2-1 TRBD2 - TRBV2 CASSVTSGMVEQFF TGTGCCAGCAGTGTGACTAGCGGAATGGTTGAGCAGTTCTTC
TRBJ2-7 TRBD1 - TRBV11-2 CASSFTRDRGVQYF TGTGCCAGCAGCTTTACCCGGGACAGAGGTGTGCAGTACTTC
TRBJ2-7 TRBD2 - TRBV18 CASSKTGLAPYEQYF TGTGCCAGCTCAAAAACCGGACTAGCTCCCTACGAGCAGTACTTC
TRBJ2-7 TRBD2 - TRBV2 CASKTSGGLYEQYF TGTGCCAGCAAAACTAGCGGGGGCCTCTACGAGCAGTACTTC
TRBJ2-2 TRBD1 - TRBV5-1 CASSLAGQGARELFF TGCGCCAGCAGCTTGGCGGGACAGGGGGCGAGGGAGCTGTTTTTT
TRBJ2-2 TRBD1 few TRBV4-1 CASRQTKLLTGLNTGELFF TGCGCCAGCAGGCAGACGAAGTTACTGACAGGGCTTAACACCGGGGAGCTGTTTTTT
TRBJ1-5 - - TRBV11-2 CASSLGQYSNQPQHF TGTGCCAGCAGCTTGGGGCAGTATAGCAATCAGCCCCAGCATTTT
TRBJ1-2 - - TRBV5-1 CASSLASNNYGYTF TGCGCCAGCAGCTTGGCGAGCAATAACTATGGCTACACCTTC
TRBJ2-2 TRBD1 - TRBV29-1 CSVELQGESNTGELFF TGCAGCGTTGAACTCCAGGGGGAGTCGAACACCGGGGAGCTGTTTTTT
TRBJ2-7 TRBD2 - TRBV6-5 CASSYSTGGAYEQYF TGTGCCAGCAGTTACTCAACGGGGGGGGCCTACGAGCAGTACTTC
TRBJ1-1 - - TRBV28 CASSLSGNTEAFF TGTGCCAGCAGTTTAAGCGGGAACACTGAAGCTTTCTTT
TRBJ1-2 - - TRBV5-4 CASSPQNGGYTF TGTGCCAGCAGCCCCCAGAACGGGGGCTACACCTTC
TRBJ2-2 - few TRBV27 CASSLDRTANTGELFF TGTGCCAGCAGTTTAGACAGGACAGCGAACACCGGGGAGCTGTTTTTT
TRBJ2-7 - - TRBV2 CASSGRGDNTYEQHF TGTGCCAGCAGTGGAAGAGGGGACAATACCTACGAGCAGCACTTC
TRBJ1-2 - - TRBV27 CASSSGPDRSSGYTF TGTGCCAGCAGTTCCGGACCCGACAGAAGTAGTGGCTACACCTTC
TRBJ2-7 - - TRBV28 CASSPAGRHTYEQYF TGTGCCAGCAGTCCCGCGGGGCGACACACCTACGAGCAGTACTTC
TRBJ1-2 - once TRBV7-9 CASSLGVLVGYTF TGTGCCAGCAGCTTAGGAGTCCTGGTCGGCTACACCTTC
TRBJ2-7 TRBD2 - TRBV4-1 CASSQAGGGEQYF TGCGCCAGCAGCCAGGCGGGGGGGGGCGAGCAGTACTTC
TRBJ2-1 TRBD1 - TRBV4-1 CASSQAARGSYNEQFF TGCGCCAGCAGCCAAGCAGCCAGGGGGTCCTACAATGAGCAGTTCTTC
TRBJ1-2 - - TRBV27 CASSLAGRKSGYTF TGTGCCAGCAGTTTAGCGGGCAGGAAGAGTGGCTACACCTTC
TRBJ2-5 TRBD2 once TRBV27 CASSRGLAGGPWQETQYF TGTGCCAGCAGTCGGGGACTAGCGGGAGGGCCGTGGCAAGAGACCCAGTACTTC
TRBJ1-1 - - TRBV29-1 CSVFGRNTEAFF TGCAGCGTTTTTGGCAGGAACACTGAAGCTTTCTTT
TRBJ1-5 - few TRBV5-6 CASSRTQGSQPQHF TGTGCCAGCAGCAGAACACAGGGAAGTCAGCCCCAGCATTTT
TRBJ2-1 TRBD1 - TRBV7-7 CASSRQGAGEQFF TGTGCCAGCAGCCGACAGGGGGCAGGTGAGCAGTTCTTC
TRBJ2-5 TRBD1 - TRBV5-6 CASSAASFRQGGRETQYF TGTGCCAGCAGCGCGGCGTCCTTTCGACAGGGTGGTCGAGAGACCCAGTACTTC
TRBJ2-7 - - TRBV27 CASSLSHGGGYEQYF TGTGCCAGCAGTTTATCCCACGGGGGTGGGTACGAGCAGTACTTC
TRBJ1-4 TRBD1 - TRBV5-1 CASSFDRGNEKLFF TGCGCCAGCAGCTTCGACAGGGGAAATGAAAAACTGTTTTTT
TRBJ2-7 - - TRBV7-9 CASSSGGLYEQYF TGTGCCAGCAGCTCAGGAGGTCTCTACGAGCAGTACTTC
TRBJ2-7 TRBD1 - TRBV5-1 CASSTGQGGYEQYF TGCGCCAGCAGCACCGGACAGGGTGGTTACGAGCAGTACTTC